A single sample gave rise to the 6 T cell receptor beta chains below, sequenced in a study of blood T cell repertoires in COVID-19 (dated by TCRdb to 2020 to 2022). Receptor libraries were prepared by the immunoSEQ multiplex PCR assay. TCRdb's version of the immuneACCESS table is confined to in-frame rearrangements and falls short of the full clone set. An unresolved V gene accounts for under half of the shortfall where checked; the remainder is of unknown origin. In this sample the table shows 250,000 to 300,000 clones, under 90% of which occur a single time. The top ten clonotypes cover 2.5% to 3% of the sample. Sequencing was done on a sample of peripheral blood. The origin of the receptors is a woman aged 55-69 years with active or convalescent COVID-19.

The V and J genes are TRBV5-1 and TRBJ2-1; TRBD2 matches 10 bases. Germline V lookup: CDR1 SGHRS, CDR2 YFSETQ. With 0 bases clipped from V and 7 bases from J, the junction kept 4 bases outside the gene matches. The CDR3 covers 15 residues. CDR3 bases: TGCGCCAGCAGCTTGGTCGGGACTAGCGCAAATGAGCAGTTCTTC. This translates into CASSLVGTSANEQFF.

V is TRBV7-3 and J is TRBJ2-1, with TRBD2 as a possible D gene (8 bases). This CDR3 has 15 amino acids. CDR1 and CDR2 from the germline V gene are SGHTA and FQGTGA. V was clipped by 5 bases and J by 8 bases, with 19 bases between them. As DNA, the CDR3 is TGTGCCAGCAGCCCCCGGGTAGCGGGGACAGATGAGCAGTTCTTC. Translated: CASSPRVAGTDEQFF. Combining the CDR3 with reference TRBV7-3 and TRBJ2-1 gives the whole variable domain GAGVSQTPSNKVTEKGKYVELRCDPISGHTALYWYRQSLGQGPEFLIYFQGTGAADDSGLPNDRFFAVRPEGSVSTLKIQRTERGDSAVYLCASSPRVAGTDEQFFGPGTRLTVL.

The rearrangement joins TRBV2 to TRBJ1-5, with 8 bases lining up with TRBD1. The CDR3 is 16 residues long. Germline-derived CDR1 and CDR2 are SNHLY and FYNNEI. J lost 2 bases, V lost 6 bases, and 9 bases had no gene match. CDR3 DNA: TGTGCCAGCAGCTCATATCAGACAGGGGGCAATCAGCCCCAGCATTTT. Translated, it gives CASSSYQTGGNQPQHF. Complete variable domain (other parts from reference TRBV2 and TRBJ1-5): EPEVTQTPSHQVTQMGQEVILRCVPISNHLYFYWYRQILGQKVEFLVSFYNNEISEKSEIFDDQFSVERPDGSNFTLKIRSTKLEDSAMYFCASSSYQTGGNQPQHFGDGTRLSIL.

In this sample, this clone turned up a few times. This chain links TRBV5-1 with TRBJ2-1; 8 bases are a match to TRBD2. The CDR3 spans 14 residues. CDR1 SGHRS and CDR2 YFSETQ come from the germline V gene. V lost 7 bases, J lost 3 bases, and 6 bases stayed unmatched. The chain's CDR3 is CASGRGGLYNEQFF. DNA for the CDR3: TGCGCCAGCGGACGGGGGGGCCTCTACAATGAGCAGTTCTTC.

The chain carries TRBV19 and TRBJ1-1, with 8 bases aligning to TRBD1. Germline values: CDR1 LNHDA, CDR2 SQIVND (reference sequence). With 1 base clipped from V and 4 bases from J, the junction kept 11 bases outside the gene matches. The CDR3 is 17 amino acids. The CDR3 coding sequence is TGTGCCAGTAGTATAGGGACAGGGTTCCCCCTGAGCACTGAAGCTTTCTTT. It is translated as CASSIGTGFPLSTEAFF.

The CDR3 sequence: CASSSQGPPYDEQYF. CDR3 DNA: TGTGCCAGCAGCTCACAGGGGCCCCCCTACGACGAGCAGTACTTC. The rearrangement links TRBV11-2 to TRBJ2-7; 7 positions agree with TRBD1. This CDR3 is 15 amino acids long. Germline V lookup: CDR1 SGHAT, CDR2 FQNNGV. V dropped 4 bases and J dropped 5; count of bases not matched to a gene: 11.